Described below is a single T cell receptor beta chain sequence and its context. This sample is part of a study of blood T cell repertoires in COVID-19. The wider study: Specimens from acute and convalescent COVID-19 originated in the United States, Italy and Spain. PBMCs, B-cell-depleted T cells, or T cells provided the cDNA or gDNA that made up the material.

Methods used by the authors: By means of reference gene primer amplification, nucleated cell counts were estimated. This table comes from immunoSEQ multiplex PCR, and its TCRdb copy is limited to in-frame clones, with some not included. D and trimming come from the DNA, and the V and J calls and clone size come from that table. The table records around 81,000 clones, roughly 87% of them present only once. This CDR3 has 13 amino acids. Germline V gives CDR1 MNHEY, CDR2 SVGAGI. Trimming took off 8 bases at V and 0 bases at J, with 11 bases between the two ends. The sequence came from a man aged 70-80 years with acute or convalescent COVID-19. Sequenced sample: peripheral blood. The chain uses TRBV6-5 and TRBJ2-7, with D possibly being TRBD1 (7 bases). CDR3 nucleotide sequence: TGTGCCAGCCGCGGGGACAGCTCCTACGAGCAGTACTTC. This translates into CASRGDSSYEQYF.